This entry features one T cell receptor (beta chain) sequence. This clonotype occurred many times. The antigen it binds to is not known. No per-base quality is available; no much larger clone lies one base away. These data come from a study of post-analysis software for immune sequencing data (dated by TCRdb to the mid-2010s). Regarding the complete study: The recorded disease courses included relapsing-remitting, secondary progressive and progressive-relapsing multiple sclerosis, and some patients had no subtype annotation. A subset of samples was prepared in parallel using single-end sample barcoding, then pooled and co-amplified after Illumina adapter ligation. The patient repertoires were set against eleven to twelve previously published healthy control repertoires from donors whose ages ranged from roughly 6 to 27 years. Broader findings and caveats from the paper: Direct clustering with F measure showed strong co-clustering of samples prepared in the same batch, prompting a batch-effect correction. The control group was slightly older than the multiple sclerosis patient group. Significantly lower normalized Chao1 diversity was found in multiple sclerosis patients than in controls, suggesting substantial peripheral T-cell clonal expansion. Several TRBV segments, including TRBV5-6, TRBV5-1 and TRBV20-1, were significantly more frequent in patients than controls.

To demonstrate the VDJtools post-analysis software, the study profiled TCR beta repertoires from the peripheral blood of around 13 young patients with multiple sclerosis. The multiple sclerosis patients were children and adolescents between about 6 and 16 years of age. To prepare the library, PCR was applied. TCRdb names Illumina HiSeq 2500 as the instrument used. To reduce PCR and sequencing biases, unique molecular identifiers were built into the TCR beta cDNA libraries. Some 500,000 cDNA molecules were obtained per 1 to 10 million input T cells, so each molecule approximated one T cell. The patient libraries were prepared and sequenced with the same protocol used for the earlier healthy control dataset. Samples belonging to the same batch were prepared together, multiplexed and sequenced on a shared HiSeq lane. In the original analysis: MIGEC handled the raw barcoded reads, throwing out single-read molecular identifier groups before consensus assembly and CDR3 extraction. VDJtools was used for post-analysis of the clonotype tables, with diversity normalized by down-sampling every dataset to the smallest sample size. In repertoire overlap clustering, CDR3 amino acid sequences, but not nucleotide sequences, were matched to correct batch-related cross-sample contamination. TCRdb reprocessed the public reads (quality trimming at Q25 with fastp, clone calling with MiXCR) and kept in-frame beta chains. Each entry merges the rows of one CDR3 protein and shows their most common DNA and genes. In this record, the V and J calls reflect TCRdb's handling and not the investigators' own analysis. The table for this sample lists approximately 570,000 distinct CDR3 sequences; roughly two fifths of them were counted only once. The top ten clones comprise more than 1.5% of the sample.

V sheds 2 bases and J sheds 1 base, leaving 5 bases between their ends. The CDR3 runs 13 residues from the cysteine to the phenylalanine. The sequence is cut down to CDR3 DNA, 39 bases in frame from base 1. According to the germline V gene, CDR1 reads MNHEY and CDR2 reads SVGAGI. This sequence originates from a girl aged 5 to 17 with multiple sclerosis. Recombination joined TRBV6-5 with TRBJ2-5, with the D gene uncertain. Sequencing used blood. The CDR3 region reads CASSYGLQETQYF. DNA sequence: TGTGCCAGCAGTTACGGGCTCCAAGAGACCCAGTACTTC.